The next 32 T cell receptor beta chains were all read from a single sample in a study of low-dose radiotherapy and immunotherapy resistance in tumors. Primers used for first-strand cDNA, a TRAV- and TRBV-specific set, covered both alpha and beta chains. With a constant-region primer and a V-primer adapter, TCRs were subjected to 15 to 25 PCR cycles of amplification. TCRdb used MiXCR to reprocess the reads, holding one entry per CDR3 protein. The repertoire holds about 60,000 distinct CDR3 sequences, around 25% seen once, with approximately 5.7% in the top ten. The sample's time point: before trial treatment. Sample: PBMCs, taken before treatment. Receptors were obtained from a male donor with prostate cancer.

This clonotype was seen a handful of times. The genes are TRBV18 and TRBJ2-5, with D perhaps given as TRBD1 or TRBD2 (5 bases each). This CDR3 is 16 amino acids long. In germline, CDR1 is KGHSH, CDR2 LQKENI. The V end lost 3 bases, the J end lost 5 bases, and 19 bases lay between the germline ends. The CDR3 DNA reads TGTGCCAGCTCACCCCGGCCGGGACCGTCGGGGGAGACCCAGTACTTC. Residues: CASSPRPGPSGETQYF.

This clonotype was seen at least ten times. The chain carries TRBV20-1 and TRBJ2-3; 13 bases are a match to TRBD2. Trimming took 3 bases from V and 7 from J; bases not matched to a gene: 7. The CDR3 spans 15 residues. The germline gives CDR1 DFQATT, CDR2 SNEGSKA (reference sequence). The CDR3 sequence: CSARELAGGPNTQYF. The CDR3 coding sequence is TGCAGTGCTAGGGAACTAGCGGGAGGGCCAAATACGCAGTATTTT.

This clonotype appeared many times. The gene calls are TRBV9 and TRBJ2-3; the D gene is possibly TRBD1 (5 bases). CDR1 and CDR2 from the germline V gene are SGDLS and YYNGEE. Between the trimmed V and J ends, which lost 4 bases and 3 bases, there was a span of 6 bases. CDR3 length: 12 residues. The chain's CDR3 is CASSQGTDTQYF. CDR3 bases: TGTGCCAGCAGCCAGGGTACAGATACGCAGTATTTT.

To note about this clonotype: A read error may account for a junction end that differs from germline. The chain couples TRBV5-4 to TRBJ2-3, with D unclear. Germline CDR1 SGHNT, CDR2 YYREEE (reference sequence). The CDR3 sequence is 11 residues long. CDR3: CARSYTDTQYF. The CDR3 DNA reads as TGTGCCAGAAGCTACACAGATACGCAGTATTTT.

This clonotype was seen only a few times. The gene calls are TRBV27 and TRBJ2-1, with 7 nucleotides matching TRBD2. CDR1 and CDR2 from the germline V gene are MNHEY and SMNVEV (reference sequence). V trimming: 4 bases; J trimming: 3 bases; junction bases outside the gene matches: 3. The CDR3 covers 14 residues. For the CDR3, the DNA is TGTGCCAGCAGTTGGGACTACAACTACAATGAGCAGTTCTTC. Amino acid sequence: CASSWDYNYNEQFF.

This chain uses TRBV6-2 or TRBV6-3 with TRBJ2-1; D may correspond to TRBD1 or TRBD2 (5 bases each). Germline CDR1 reads MNHEY; CDR2 reads SVGEGT. The CDR3 consists of 12 residues. The ends were cut back, 6 bases at V and 12 bases at J, with 15 bases in the middle. CDR3 sequence (DNA): TGTGCCAGCAGCCGAGCGATGGGGGTGCAGTTCTTC. Translation: CASSRAMGVQFF.

The table lists this clonotype with many counts. The V and J genes are TRBV5-1 and TRBJ1-5, with D tentatively TRBD1 (5 bases). The CDR3 is made up of 15 amino acids. Trimming shortened V by 0 bases and J by 10 bases, and 17 bases separated the two germline ends. Per the germline V gene, CDR1 is SGHRS and CDR2 is YFSETQ. The CDR3: CASSLEGLSGDPQHF. As DNA, the CDR3 is TGCGCCAGCAGCTTGGAAGGGTTGTCGGGGGATCCCCAGCATTTT.

This sequence joins TRBV11-1 and TRBJ2-7; 7 bases map to TRBD1. The CDR3 extends over 12 amino acids. Germline CDR1 SGHAT, CDR2 FQDESV (reference sequence). V lost 3 bases, J lost 6 bases, and 2 bases stayed unmatched. For the CDR3, the DNA is TGTGCCAGCAGCTTTTCAGGGGGCGAGCAGTACTTC. This sequence encodes CASSFSGGEQYF.

At least ten counts were recorded for this clonotype. V and J are TRBV10-3 and TRBJ2-7, with D tentatively TRBD1 (6 bases). CDR1 is ENHRY and CDR2 is SYGVKD in the germline V gene. V lost 3 bases, J lost 5 bases, and 11 bases lay in between. The CDR3 length is 13 residues. CDR3 loop: CAISDWGQNEQYF. DNA for the CDR3: TGTGCCATCAGTGATTGGGGGCAGAACGAGCAGTACTTC.

This clonotype was detected many times. The chain uses TRBV7-9 and TRBJ2-5; unclear D gene. Germline V lookup: CDR1 SEHNR, CDR2 FQNEAQ (reference sequence). The CDR3 covers 14 residues. V was trimmed by 0 bases and J by 5 bases, leaving 10 bases between them. The CDR3 loop is CASSLAARRETQYF. The CDR3 DNA reads as TGTGCCAGCAGCTTAGCGGCTAGAAGGGAGACCCAGTACTTC.

This clonotype was recorded many times. For the CDR3, the DNA is TGTGCCAGCAGTTACTCGGGCACCTCTGGAAACACCATATATTTT. The encoded protein is CASSYSGTSGNTIYF. The chain has TRBV6-6 and TRBJ1-3; no clear D gene. The CDR3 is 15 amino acids. Germline assignment: CDR1 MNHNY and CDR2 SVGAGI (reference sequence). The V gene lost 0 bases and the J gene lost 0 bases, with 6 bases spanning the gap.

This clonotype was counted at least ten times. The chain has TRBV29-1 and TRBJ1-5; D is perhaps TRBD1 (5 bases). Per the germline V gene, CDR1 is SQVTM and CDR2 is ANQGSEA. V lost 6 bases and J 7 bases, leaving 16 bases between the germline ends. This CDR3 is built from 13 residues. CDR3 residues: CSVQRGTGQPQHF. CDR3 nucleotide sequence: TGCAGCGTACAAAGAGGGACGGGACAGCCCCAGCATTTT.

V is TRBV9 and J is TRBJ1-6; D may be TRBD1 (6 bases). Germline loops: CDR1 SGDLS, CDR2 YYNGEE. CDR3 size: 14 residues. The V end lost 0 bases, the J end lost 8 bases, and 9 bases lay between the germline ends. The CDR3 reads CASSVVAGDSPLHF. The CDR3 DNA is TGTGCCAGCAGCGTAGTGGCAGGGGATTCACCCCTCCACTTT. Full variable domain (missing parts from reference TRBV9 and TRBJ1-6): DSGVTQTPKHLITATGQRVTLRCSPRSGDLSVYWYQQSLDQGLQFLIQYYNGEERAKGNILERFSAQQFPDLHSELNLSSLELGDSALYFCASSVVAGDSPLHFGNGTRLTVT.

In this sample, this clonotype turned up many times. The chain is built from TRBV7-9 and TRBJ1-1; D uncertain. This CDR3 contains 14 residues. V shed 3 bases and J shed 0 bases, with 8 bases lying between them. Germline V gives CDR1 SEHNR, CDR2 FQNEAQ (reference sequence). This CDR3 reads CASSFGRMNTEAFF. Written as DNA, the CDR3 is TGTGCCAGCAGCTTCGGACGGATGAACACTGAAGCTTTCTTT.

This clonotype showed up many times. The chain has TRBV25-1 and TRBJ2-1; 11 nucleotides agree with TRBD1. The germline V gene has CDR1 MGHDK and CDR2 SYGVNS. Germline trimming cut 7 bases from V and 8 bases from J; bases unmatched to any gene: 10. This CDR3 spans 15 amino acids. DNA for the CDR3: TGTGCCAGCACTAACGTCGGGACAGGGGGACATGAGCAGTTCTTC. Translation gives CASTNVGTGGHEQFF.

This clonotype was found a few times. The chain carries TRBV7-3 and TRBJ1-1; 7 bases map to TRBD1. Looked up from germline, CDR1 is SGHTA and CDR2 is FQGTGA. Trimming at V came to 1 base and at J to 5 bases, leaving 4 bases not matched to a gene. CDR3 length: 14 residues. The CDR3 nucleotides read TGTGCCAGCAGCTTAAGAGGGGGCGGGACTGAAGCTTTCTTT. This codes for CASSLRGGGTEAFF.

The chain couples TRBV4-1 to TRBJ2-3; the match to TRBD1 covers 7 bases. CDR1 is MGHRA and CDR2 is YSYEKL in the germline V gene. V trimming: 4 bases; J trimming: 1 base; junction bases outside the gene matches: 8. The CDR3 totals 16 residues. CDR3 protein: CASSPPGQSRTDTQYF. As DNA, the CDR3 is TGCGCCAGCAGCCCGCCGGGACAGAGCCGCACAGATACGCAGTATTTT.

In its sample, this clonotype was seen many times. The chain carries TRBV10-3 and TRBJ2-3, with 8 bases aligning to TRBD2. Germline CDR1 ENHRY, CDR2 SYGVKD. The CDR3 spans 14 residues. With V trimmed by 11 bases and J by 2 bases, 9 bases remained unmatched. CDR3 DNA: TGTGCCTCGGCCGGCGGGAGGAACACAGATACGCAGTATTTT. Protein: CASAGGRNTDTQYF.

This clonotype was detected ten times or more. The chain carries TRBV3-1 and TRBJ1-1; 10 nucleotides agree with TRBD1. The CDR3 loop spans 15 amino acids. With V trimmed by 5 bases and J by 1 base, 4 bases remained unmatched. The germline gives CDR1 LGHDT, CDR2 YNNKEL (reference sequence). This chain's CDR3 is CASSVRDRGNTEAFF. The CDR3 bases are TGTGCCAGCAGCGTCCGGGACAGGGGGAACACTGAAGCTTTCTTT.

The sample holds many counts of this clonotype. This sequence joins TRBV7-8 and TRBJ2-3; 13 bases line up with TRBD2. With 5 bases clipped from V and 3 bases from J, the junction kept 5 bases outside the gene matches. CDR3 length equals 16 residues. Per the germline V gene, CDR1 is SGHVS and CDR2 is FQNEAQ. Here the CDR3 reads CASSTRLAGGTDTQYF. For the CDR3, the DNA is TGTGCCAGCAGCACCCGACTAGCGGGAGGAACAGATACGCAGTATTTT. Looking up the rest from reference TRBV7-8 and TRBJ2-3 gives the full variable domain: GAGVSQSPRYKVAKRGQDVALRCDPISGHVSLFWYQQALGQGPEFLTYFQNEAQLDKSGLPSDRFFAERPEGSVSTLKIQRTQQEDSAVYLCASSTRLAGGTDTQYFGPGTRLTVL.

This clonotype was recorded at least ten times. The chain uses TRBV28 and TRBJ2-1; 11 bases match TRBD2. The germline gives CDR1 MDHEN, CDR2 SYDVKM. CDR3 size: 15 residues. The J segment lost 12 bases and the V segment lost 6 bases, leaving 13 bases of the junction unmatched. The CDR3 loop reads CASSSGTSGLWLQFF. The CDR3 nucleotides read TGTGCCAGCAGCTCCGGGACTAGCGGCTTATGGTTGCAGTTCTTC.

This clonotype was seen only a few times. Because the CDR3's place on the DNA is in doubt, the DNA is left out and the CDR3 is given as listed by TCRdb. The chain's CDR3 is CASSSVSGELFFFFF. The chain employs TRBV28 and TRBJ2-2; the table's D call TRBD2 went unverified against the DNA. The germline CDR1 and CDR2 sequences are MDHEN and SYDVKM. The CDR3 region is 15 residues in length, termini included.

The chain employs TRBV5-1 and TRBJ2-7, with 7 bases identical to TRBD2. This CDR3 has 16 amino acids. V was clipped by 0 bases and J by 2 bases; unmatched bases: 8. The germline V gene encodes CDR1 SGHRS and CDR2 YFSETQ. The DNA for the CDR3 is TGCGCCAGCAGCTTGGCCTCCAGCGGGGCGACCTACGAGCAGTACTTC. Protein sequence: CASSLASSGATYEQYF.

There are many counts of this clonotype. Written as DNA, the CDR3 is TGTGCCAGCAGTTTGGACCGGGAGGGGCAAGAGACCCAGTACTTC. It translates to CASSLDREGQETQYF. V usage is TRBV12-3 or TRBV12-4 and J usage is TRBJ2-5; 8 nucleotides line up with TRBD2. The J segment lost 2 bases and the V segment lost 3 bases, leaving 5 bases of the junction unmatched. This CDR3 is 15 amino acids long.

This clonotype was seen ten or more times. J is TRBJ2-5 and V is TRBV11-3; TRBD1 is a possible D gene (7 bases). The V end was cut by 1 base, the J end by 2 bases, with 11 bases between. The length of the CDR3 is 15 residues. Germline-derived CDR1 and CDR2 are SGHNT and YENEEA. The CDR3 DNA is TGTGCCAGCAGCTTAGGTCCAGGGGGGCAAGAGACCCAGTACTTC. It translates to CASSLGPGGQETQYF.

The chain couples TRBV5-1 to TRBJ1-1; D gene ambiguous. Germline lookup yields CDR1 SGHRS and CDR2 YFSETQ. The CDR3 has 14 amino acids. The V end was cut by 3 bases, the J end by 7 bases, with 16 bases between. In DNA form, the CDR3 reads TGCGCCAGCAGCTCAACTATTACCGGGAGTGAAGCTTTCTTT. The encoded protein is CASSSTITGSEAFF.

This clonotype was observed at least ten times. The J gene is TRBJ1-4, the V gene TRBV28; 8 bases align to TRBD1. The CDR3 totals 15 residues. Per the germline V gene, CDR1 is MDHEN and CDR2 is SYDVKM. The trim removed 3 bases at V and 3 bases at J, leaving 3 bases unmatched. Here the CDR3 reads CASSFLQGANEKLFF. The CDR3 bases are TGTGCCAGCAGTTTCCTACAGGGGGCTAATGAAAAACTGTTTTTT.

This clonotype came up many times. V and J are TRBV2 and TRBJ2-4, with 8 bases lining up with TRBD2. Losses at the gene ends were 3 bases for V and 1 base for J; bases not matched to a gene: 2. Germline V gives CDR1 SNHLY, CDR2 FYNNEI. The CDR3 runs 15 residues. The CDR3 DNA follows: TGTGCCAGCAGTGACGGGGGGGCTGCCAAAAACATTCAGTACTTC. Protein sequence: CASSDGGAAKNIQYF.

Turning to this clonotype: This likely traces to a read error, being one base from a far larger clone. The V and J genes are TRBV4-3 and TRBJ1-5; 7 bases line up with TRBD1. The CDR3 covers 17 residues. Looked up from germline, CDR1 is LGHNA and CDR2 is YSLEER. This chain's CDR3 is CASSPTRGADSNQSQHF. The CDR3 nucleotides are TGCGCCAGCAGTCCTACCAGGGGGGCGGATAGCAATCAGTCCCAGCATTTT.

This clonotype was observed a handful of times. The chain employs TRBV3-1 and TRBJ1-1; D call uncertain. CDR1 LGHDT and CDR2 YNNKEL come from the germline V gene (reference sequence). The length of the CDR3 is 13 residues. V shed 4 bases and J shed 11 bases, with 17 bases lying between them. In DNA form, the CDR3 reads TGTGCCAGCAGCCTCATCGGCGTCCCGGAGGCTTTCTTT. This encodes CASSLIGVPEAFF.

Regarding this clonotype: A far larger clone differs by one base, so this is likely a read error. The rearrangement uses TRBV12-3 or TRBV12-4 and TRBJ2-3, with D possibly being TRBD2 (6 bases). CDR3 length equals 15 residues. Between the trimmed V and J ends, which lost 7 bases and 1 base, there was a span of 15 bases. The DNA for the CDR3 is TGTGCCAGCACTACCAACGGGGGTGGCACAGATACGCAGTATTTT. It specifies CASTTNGGGTDTQYF.

At least ten counts were recorded for this clonotype. The chain combines TRBV7-8 with TRBJ2-7; a possible D gene is TRBD2 (5 bases). The V end was cut by 5 bases, the J end by 6 bases, with 23 bases between. CDR1 is SGHVS and CDR2 is FQNEAQ in the germline V gene. The CDR3 consists of 16 residues. The CDR3 bases are TGTGCCAGCAGCCTTAGAGGGAGCAGGCTTCTAGGCGAGCAGTACTTC. Its protein product is CASSLRGSRLLGEQYF.